The 16 T cell receptor beta chains given below trace back to one sample, sequenced in a study of blood T cell repertoires in COVID-19 (dated by TCRdb to about 2020). Libraries came from the immunoSEQ multiplex PCR assay. TCRdb mirrors the immuneACCESS table, restricted to in-frame sequences. Some clones are absent from its copies; in checked studies, under half trace to an unresolved V gene, and the reason for the others is unknown. The sample table records 150,000 or so clones; 80% of these occur just once. The ten largest clonotypes hold 4.5% to 7.5% of the sample. The sequencing sample was made of PBMCs or T cells enriched from blood (not recorded which). These receptors all stem from a man aged 35 to 55 who had recovered from COVID-19.

With regard to this clone: This specimen includes other DNA sequences encoding the same CDR3. The genes are TRBV12-3 or TRBV12-4 and TRBJ1-1, with D perhaps matching TRBD1 (5 bases). This CDR3 region has 13 residues. Trimming shortened V by 6 bases and J by 4 bases, and 12 bases separated the two germline ends. CDR3 loop: CASSFGGGTEAFF. The CDR3 region has the DNA TGTGCCAGCAGCTTCGGGGGGGGCACTGAAGCTTTCTTT.

The chain is built from TRBV6-5 and TRBJ2-7; a possible D gene is TRBD1 (5 bases). V gave up 5 bases and J gave up 2 bases, with 10 bases separating them. The CDR3 sequence is 13 residues long. Germline CDR1 MNHEY, CDR2 SVGAGI. The DNA for the CDR3 is TGTGCCAGCAGTCCGGACACGGCCTACGAGCAGTACTTC. Protein sequence: CASSPDTAYEQYF.

J is TRBJ2-7 and V is TRBV7-3, with 8 bases aligning to TRBD1. Germline V gene data show CDR1 as SGHTA and CDR2 as FQGTGA. V lost 4 bases and J lost 2; bases outside the gene matches: 7. CDR3 size: 15 residues. The CDR3 nucleotides read TGTGCCAGCAGCTCCACGGGGACAGGTGCCTACGAGCAGTACTTC. This codes for CASSSTGTGAYEQYF.

This chain uses TRBV6-5 with TRBJ2-7; D call uncertain. The CDR3 is 14 residues long. Trimming took off 10 bases at V and 0 bases at J, with 16 bases between the two ends. Germline V lookup: CDR1 MNHEY, CDR2 SVGAGI. CDR3 sequence (DNA): TGTGCCACTCGAACGAGGTCCCTCTCCTACGAGCAGTACTTC. Translated: CATRTRSLSYEQYF.

This chain joins TRBV6-5 and TRBJ1-5, with D perhaps TRBD1 (5 bases). Per the germline V gene, CDR1 is MNHEY and CDR2 is SVGAGI. V lost 1 base and J 9 bases, leaving 13 bases between the germline ends. This CDR3 has 14 residues. For the CDR3, the DNA is TGTGCCAGCAGTTACTTGGACACGGCCGGGCCCCAGCATTTT. This gives the protein CASSYLDTAGPQHF.

The chain joins TRBV7-9 to TRBJ2-5, with 7 bases aligning to TRBD2. V trimming: 5 bases; J trimming: 4 bases; junction bases outside the gene matches: 10. Germline V gene data show CDR1 as SEHNR and CDR2 as FQNEAQ (reference sequence). The CDR3 consists of 15 residues. The CDR3 sequence: CASSPPGGARETQYF. CDR3 coding DNA: TGTGCCAGCAGCCCCCCGGGGGGAGCGCGAGAGACCCAGTACTTC.

The chain combines TRBV9 with TRBJ1-6, with TRBD1 identical over 7 bases. V was pared by 0 bases and J by 8 bases, with 2 bases of the junction left unmatched. The germline V gene has CDR1 SGDLS and CDR2 YYNGEE. This CDR3 has 14 amino acids. Written as DNA, the CDR3 is TGTGCCAGCAGCGTAGACAGGGGTTATTCACCCCTCCACTTT. This codes for CASSVDRGYSPLHF.

For the CDR3, the DNA is TGTGCCACCAGTGATCCGCAGGGAAATTTAATTGAGACCCAGTACTTC. Amino acid sequence: CATSDPQGNLIETQYF. This chain uses TRBV24-1 with TRBJ2-5, with a weak D call TRBD1 (5 bases). V lost 3 bases, J lost 5 bases, and 18 bases lay in between. Germline assignment: CDR1 KGHDR and CDR2 SFDVKD. The CDR3 covers 16 residues.

This clone occurred once. The gene calls are TRBV19 and TRBJ1-1; 7 nucleotides align to TRBD1. The germline V gene encodes CDR1 LNHDA and CDR2 SQIVND (reference sequence). V lost 6 bases, J lost 4 bases, and 5 bases stayed unmatched. CDR3 length: 13 amino acids. CDR3 amino acids: CASRKQGFTEAFF. The CDR3, as DNA: TGTGCCAGTAGGAAACAGGGGTTCACTGAAGCTTTCTTT. The variable domain in full, completed from reference TRBV19 and TRBJ1-1, reads DGGITQSPKYLFRKEGQNVTLSCEQNLNHDAMYWYRQDPGQGLRLIYYSQIVNDFQKGDIAEGYSVSREKKESFPLTVTSAQKNPTAFYLCASRKQGFTEAFFGQGTRLTVV.

The chain joins TRBV5-5 to TRBJ2-3, with a possible D match to TRBD2 (6 bases). The CDR3 consists of 16 residues. Per the germline V gene, CDR1 is SGHKS and CDR2 is YYEKEE (reference sequence). V was shortened by 0 bases and J by 2 bases, with 13 bases between the two germline ends. The DNA of the CDR3 is TGTGCCAGCAGCTTGGCCCAAATAGCGGACACAGATACGCAGTATTTT. Translated, it gives CASSLAQIADTDTQYF. The full variable domain, rest sourced from reference TRBV5-5 and TRBJ2-3, is DAGVTQSPTHLIKTRGQQVTLRCSPISGHKSVSWYQQVLGQGPQFIFQYYEKEERGRGNFPDRFSARQFPNYSSELNVNALLLGDSALYLCASSLAQIADTDTQYFGPGTRLTVL.

The chain carries TRBV3-1 (or the pseudogene TRBV3-2) and TRBJ2-4; TRBD2 matches 7 bases. The germline V gene has CDR1 LGHDT and CDR2 YNNKEL (reference sequence). With 3 bases clipped from V and 0 bases from J, the junction kept 14 bases outside the gene matches. The length of the CDR3 is 19 residues. The CDR3: CASSHTPGPGRIAKNIQYF. In DNA form, the CDR3 reads TGTGCCAGCAGCCACACCCCGGGACCCGGGAGGATAGCCAAAAACATTCAGTACTTC.

J is TRBJ1-4 and V is TRBV7-9; TRBD1 is a possible D gene (5 bases). Germline CDR1 and CDR2: SEHNR and FQNEAQ (reference sequence). The CDR3 has 13 amino acids. V was trimmed by 4 bases and J by 8 bases, leaving 11 bases between them. CDR3 protein: CASSSGFQEKLFF. The CDR3 nucleotides are TGTGCCAGCAGCTCAGGGTTTCAGGAAAAACTGTTTTTT. Drawing the rest from reference TRBV7-9 and TRBJ1-4, the complete variable domain is DTGVSQNPRHKITKRGQNVTFRCDPISEHNRLYWYRQTLGQGPEFLTYFQNEAQLEKSRLLSDRFSAERPKGSFSTLEIQRTEQGDSAMYLCASSSGFQEKLFFGSGTQLSVL.

The gene calls are TRBV5-1 and TRBJ1-2; 8 nucleotides agree with TRBD1. Per the germline V gene, CDR1 is SGHRS and CDR2 is YFSETQ. V was clipped by 4 bases and J by 6 bases; unmatched bases: 5. The CDR3 covers 13 residues. The CDR3 reads CASSVQGADGYTF. CDR3 coding DNA: TGCGCCAGCAGCGTGCAGGGGGCCGATGGCTACACCTTC.

The gene calls are TRBV9 and TRBJ2-2, with D possibly TRBD1 on 6 matching bases. Trimming removed 2 bases at V and 2 bases at J, with 13 bases between. From germline, CDR1 is SGDLS and CDR2 YYNGEE. The CDR3 has 16 amino acids. The CDR3 spells CASSVEPGQNTGELFF. The CDR3 nucleotides are TGTGCCAGCAGCGTCGAACCGGGACAAAACACCGGGGAGCTGTTTTTT.

This clone has more than one count but fewer than ten. CDR3 residues: CASKTGGGAEQYV. CDR3 DNA sequence: TGTGCCAGCAAGACAGGGGGCGGCGCGGAGCAGTACGTC. The J gene is TRBJ2-7, the V gene TRBV6-5; 10 positions agree with TRBD1. The CDR3 contains 13 residues. V trimming: 7 bases; J trimming: 7 bases; junction bases outside the gene matches: 7. CDR1 is MNHEY, CDR2 SVGAGI, per germline.

The chain recombines TRBV5-1 with TRBJ2-2; 7 nucleotides line up with TRBD2. Per germline, CDR1 SGHRS and CDR2 YFSETQ. This CDR3 contains 16 residues. Unmatched junction bases numbered 15, after V lost 7 bases and J lost 6 bases. CDR3 protein: CASSAGSGSRSGELFF. The CDR3 nucleotides read TGCGCCAGCTCAGCGGGGAGCGGAAGCAGGTCCGGGGAGCTGTTTTTT.